The 4 T cell receptor beta chains given below trace back to one sample, sequenced in a study of blood T cell repertoires in COVID-19. Assay used: immunoSEQ multiplex PCR; TCRdb lists only in-frame clones, some missing. The sample comprises about 150,000 clones, around four fifths of which are singletons, and 6.2% rests with the top ten. Sequenced: PBMCs or T cells enriched from blood (not recorded which). The receptor set was obtained from a woman aged 40-49 years who had recovered from COVID-19.

This clone appeared a single time. The chain joins TRBV12-3 or TRBV12-4 to TRBJ1-5; D remains unclear. Trimming took 3 bases from V and 7 from J, leaving 7 bases between them. This CDR3 comprises 12 residues. CDR3 region: CASSFHRQPQHF. The CDR3 DNA reads as TGTGCCAGCAGTTTTCATCGGCAGCCCCAGCATTTT.

There are a few counts of this clone. The chain recombines TRBV5-4 with TRBJ2-7, with 12 bases lining up with TRBD2. Losses at the gene ends were 3 bases for V and 3 bases for J; bases not matched to a gene: 4. This CDR3 has 15 residues. The germline gives CDR1 SGHNT, CDR2 YYREEE (reference sequence). CDR3 loop: CASSSGLAGIYEQYF. DNA of the CDR3: TGTGCCAGCAGCTCAGGACTAGCGGGGATCTACGAGCAGTACTTC.

The V call is TRBV6-5, the J call TRBJ1-2, with D possibly TRBD1 on 5 matching bases. The germline V gene has CDR1 MNHEY and CDR2 SVGAGI. Trimming left V 8 bases short and J 2 bases short, with 15 bases between. This CDR3 has 14 residues. In DNA form, the CDR3 reads TGTGCCAGCCATGAGCAGGGAAAGAACTATGGCTACACCTTC. This encodes CASHEQGKNYGYTF.

The CDR3 region has the DNA TGTGCCAGCAAGGGTAGCAGGACTCGGACAGGACGGAACCCTGGCAGCCGAGGGGCCCAGTACTTC. Protein product: CASKGSRTRTGRNPGSRGAQYF. The rearrangement links TRBV9 to TRBJ2-5, with 7 nucleotides matching TRBD1. The CDR3 totals 22 residues. Germline lookup yields CDR1 SGDLS and CDR2 YYNGEE. V dropped 6 bases and J dropped 9; count of bases not matched to a gene: 38.